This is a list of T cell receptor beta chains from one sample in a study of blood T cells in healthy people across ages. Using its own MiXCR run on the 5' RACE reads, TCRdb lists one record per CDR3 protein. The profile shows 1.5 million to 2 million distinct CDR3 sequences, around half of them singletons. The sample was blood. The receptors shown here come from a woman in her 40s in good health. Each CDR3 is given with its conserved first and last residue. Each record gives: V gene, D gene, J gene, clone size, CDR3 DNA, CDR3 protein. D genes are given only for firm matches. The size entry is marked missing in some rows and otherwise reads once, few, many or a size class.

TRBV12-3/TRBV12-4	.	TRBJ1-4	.	TGTGCCAGCAGCTTGAGGGGTAAAAAACTGTTTTTT	CASSLRGKKLFF
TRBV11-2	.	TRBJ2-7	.	TGTGCCAGCAGCTTATCACGGGTACTAGCCCCCTCCGAGCAGTACTTC	CASSLSRVLAPSEQYF
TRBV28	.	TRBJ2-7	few	TGTGCCAGCAAGGGGGAGGTCTACGAGCAGTACTTC	CASKGEVYEQYF
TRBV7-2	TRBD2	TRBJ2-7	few	TGTGCCAGCAGCTTAGGCGGGGGGGCCCTATCCTACGAGCAGTACTTC	CASSLGGGALSYEQYF
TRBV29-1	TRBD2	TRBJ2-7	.	TGCAGCGTGACCCGCGGGACTAGGAATTTCGAGCAGTACTTC	CSVTRGTRNFEQYF
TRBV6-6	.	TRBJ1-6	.	TGTGCCAGCGAATTGGTAGGGGCGCGGAGTAATTCACCCCTCCACTTT	CASELVGARSNSPLHF
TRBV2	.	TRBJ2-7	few	TGTGCCAGCTTAGGCCCCCAAAGCCCCTACGAGCAGTACTTC	CASLGPQSPYEQYF
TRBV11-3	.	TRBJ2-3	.	TGTGCCAGCAGCTCGGGACATCTCACAGATACGCAGTATTTT	CASSSGHLTDTQYF
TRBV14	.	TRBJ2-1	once	TGTGCCGGCAGCCAAGACGTGTGGGCCCCTCGCCACTACAATGAGCAGTTCTTC	CAGSQDVWAPRHYNEQFF
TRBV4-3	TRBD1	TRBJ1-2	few	TGCGCCAGCAGCCAAGAAGGGGACAGCGCTGGCTACACCTTC	CASSQEGDSAGYTF
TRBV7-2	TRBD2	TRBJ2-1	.	TGTGCCAGCAGCTTAGTTACTAGCGTAGATGAGCAGTTCTTC	CASSLVTSVDEQFF
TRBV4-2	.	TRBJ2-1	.	TGTGCCAGCAGCCAAGTGTCCCAGGGTTCCAATGAGCAGTTCTTC	CASSQVSQGSNEQFF
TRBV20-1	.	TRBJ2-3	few	TGCAGTGCTAGGGTTGAGGCAGATACGCAGTATTTT	CSARVEADTQYF
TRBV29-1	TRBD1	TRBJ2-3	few	TGCAGCGTGGGACAGCACCCCACCACAGATACGCAGTATTTT	CSVGQHPTTDTQYF
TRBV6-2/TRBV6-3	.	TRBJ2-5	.	TGTGCCAGCACTAGACAGGTTCGGGAGACCCAGTACTTC	CASTRQVRETQYF
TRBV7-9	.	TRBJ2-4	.	TGTGCCAGCAGCTTACTCGAGGTTGCCCAGGGCATTCAGTACTTC	CASSLLEVAQGIQYF
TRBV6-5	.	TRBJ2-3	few	TGTGCCAGCAGTTACTCCGTCGGGGACACAGATACGCAGTATTTT	CASSYSVGDTDTQYF
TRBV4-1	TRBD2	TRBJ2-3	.	TGCGCCAGCAGCCAAGAGCCTAGCGGGGGGCTTACTAACACAGATACGCAGTATTTT	CASSQEPSGGLTNTDTQYF
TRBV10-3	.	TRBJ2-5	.	TGTGCCATCAGTGAGTACGGAGAATCTCAAGAGACCCAGTACTTC	CAISEYGESQETQYF
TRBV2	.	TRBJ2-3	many	TGTGCCAGCAGTGTTGAAAGGGGAACAGATACGCAGTATTTT	CASSVERGTDTQYF
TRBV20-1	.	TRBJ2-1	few	TGCAGTGCTAGATGGCAGACCCGAATTAGTGAGCAGTTCTTC	CSARWQTRISEQFF
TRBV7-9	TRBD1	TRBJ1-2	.	TGTGCCAGCAGCTTAGGGGGGACAGGCTCTAACTATGGCTACACCTTC	CASSLGGTGSNYGYTF
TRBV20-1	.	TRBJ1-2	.	TGCAGTGCTAGTAAACTTGGAGACGGGAATGGCTACACCTTC	CSASKLGDGNGYTF
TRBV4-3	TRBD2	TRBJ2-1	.	TGCGCCAGCAGCCCTAGCGGGGGGGCAGTTTTATTGAGCAATGAGCAGTTCTTC	CASSPSGGAVLLSNEQFF
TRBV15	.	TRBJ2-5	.	TGTGCCACCAGCAGAGGAGGCCCCGGGTTGGAGACCCAGTACTTC	CATSRGGPGLETQYF
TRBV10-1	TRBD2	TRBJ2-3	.	TGCGCCAGCGGGACTATTCAAGATACGCAGTATTTT	CASGTIQDTQYF
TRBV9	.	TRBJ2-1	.	TGTGCCAGCAGCACCCGGGGTAGCCAACATGAGCAGTTCTTC	CASSTRGSQHEQFF
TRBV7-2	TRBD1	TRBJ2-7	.	TGTGCCAGCAGCCGTCCCGGGACAGGGAACGAGCAGTACTTC	CASSRPGTGNEQYF
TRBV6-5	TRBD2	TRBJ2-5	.	TGTGCCAGCAGTTACTTAACGGGACTAGCGACAGAGACCCAGTACTTC	CASSYLTGLATETQYF
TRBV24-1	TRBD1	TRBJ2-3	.	TGTGCCACCAACTCCGGGACAGGGATAACAGATACGCAGTATTTT	CATNSGTGITDTQYF
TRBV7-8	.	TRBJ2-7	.	TGTGCCAGCAGCGTAGGCCCGGGACCCAACAATGAGCAGTACTTC	CASSVGPGPNNEQYF
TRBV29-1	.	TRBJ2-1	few	TGCAGCGGAGGGGGCAATGAGCAGTTCTTC	CSGGGNEQFF
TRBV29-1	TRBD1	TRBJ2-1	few	TGCAGCGTTGATGGGGACAGGAGCAATGAGCAGTTCTTC	CSVDGDRSNEQFF
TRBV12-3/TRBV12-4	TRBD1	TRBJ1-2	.	TGTGCCAGCAGCCCGGGACAGGGGGCGCGTTGCACCTTC	CASSPGQGARCTF
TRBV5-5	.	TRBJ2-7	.	TGTGCCAGCAGCTCCTCTTTCTACGAGCAGTACTTC	CASSSSFYEQYF
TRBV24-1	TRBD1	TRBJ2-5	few	TGTGCCACCAGTGACCCCTCGGGACAGCAAGAGACCCAGTACTTC	CATSDPSGQQETQYF
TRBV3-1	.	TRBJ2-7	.	TGTGCCAGCAGCCAAGTGCGGACAGCCGAGCAGTACTTC	CASSQVRTAEQYF
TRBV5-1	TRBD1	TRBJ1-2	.	TGCGCCAGCAGCTCGGGGCCGGGACAGGCCTGGGACACCTTC	CASSSGPGQAWDTF
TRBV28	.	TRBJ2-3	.	TGTGCCAGCAGTGTAAGTGGGGAGACAGATACGCAGTATTTT	CASSVSGETDTQYF
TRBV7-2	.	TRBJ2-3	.	TGTGCCAGCAGCTTAAAGGGACCGGGGATTGATACGCAGTATTTT	CASSLKGPGIDTQYF
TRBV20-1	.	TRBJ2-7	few	TGCAGTGCTACGTCCTCTACCTACGAGCAGTACTTC	CSATSSTYEQYF